A single sample gave rise to the 8 T cell receptor beta chains below, sequenced in a study of T-cell memory formation after mild COVID-19 (TCRdb year 2021). Libraries were constructed by 5' RACE. The sequencer listed for this sample is Illumina NovaSeq 6000. TCRdb's own reprocessing of the public reads used fastp at Q25 and MiXCR and kept productive beta chains. Entries are consolidated by CDR3 protein sequence, retaining the most common genes and DNA. The sample has 470,000 or so distinct CDR3 sequences on record, 15% to 20% of them singletons. The ten biggest clones cover around 8% of the sample. The sequenced sample consisted of PBMCs or a T cell subset sorted from them (not recorded which). The receptors stem from an adult woman who had mild COVID-19 (a few samples of this study predate the infection). The sample titles of this study are shuffled in the database, so cell type and time point are left out; the donor was told from shared clones.

The CDR3 protein is CAISLPPGLAGGPIGTDTQYF. The CDR3 nucleotides are TGTGCCATCAGTCTCCCTCCGGGACTAGCGGGAGGGCCAATCGGGACAGATACGCAGTATTTT. The chain joins TRBV10-3 to TRBJ2-3, with 16 nucleotides matching TRBD2. CDR1 and CDR2 (germline): ENHRY, SYGVKD. After removal of 5 bases from V and 3 bases from J, the junction contained 17 bases not matched to a gene. CDR3 length equals 21 residues.

The chain employs TRBV12-3 or TRBV12-4 and TRBJ1-1; 7 bases align to TRBD1. CDR3 size: 15 residues. The V segment lost 1 base and the J segment 6 bases; nucleotides outside the gene matches: 8. The CDR3 here is CASSLGTGVFAEAFF. CDR3 DNA sequence: TGTGCCAGCAGTTTAGGCACAGGGGTATTCGCTGAAGCTTTCTTT.

In this sample, this clonotype turned up a few times. The chain uses TRBV24-1 and TRBJ1-3; D is perhaps TRBD1 (5 bases). Germline values: CDR1 KGHDR, CDR2 SFDVKD. CDR3 length: 13 residues. Trimming cost V 7 bases and J 1 base, with 7 bases left between them. The CDR3 region has the DNA TGTGCCACCAGGGACAATTCTGGAAACACCATATATTTT. This gives the protein CATRDNSGNTIYF.

CDR3 residues: CSARRTNEADTQYF. DNA for the CDR3: TGCAGTGCTCGGCGGACTAACGAAGCAGATACGCAGTATTTT. V gene TRBV20-1 combines with J gene TRBJ2-3; D might be TRBD2 (6 bases). Germline values: CDR1 DFQATT, CDR2 SNEGSKA (reference sequence). V was pared by 5 bases and J by 4 bases, with 16 bases between. The CDR3 extends over 14 amino acids.

This clonotype was recorded a few times. V is TRBV14 and J is TRBJ2-1; D gene ambiguous. CDR3 length equals 13 residues. The V end was cut by 2 bases, the J end by 5 bases, with 7 bases between. Germline CDR1 SGHDN, CDR2 FVKESK. CDR3 residues: CASSQRANNEQFF. The CDR3 region has the DNA TGTGCCAGCAGCCAACGGGCGAACAATGAGCAGTTCTTC.

This clonotype showed up just a few times. V is TRBV30 and J is TRBJ1-1; D perhaps matches TRBD1 (6 bases). V lost 2 bases and J lost 5, with 12 bases in between. The germline V gene encodes CDR1 GTSNPN and CDR2 SVGIG (reference sequence). The CDR3 extends over 13 amino acids. The DNA for the CDR3 is TGTGCCTGGAGTTGGACAGTCCGGACTGAAGCTTTCTTT. Translating it yields CAWSWTVRTEAFF.

V gene TRBV5-1 combines with J gene TRBJ2-7; 11 nucleotides line up with TRBD2. The CDR3 consists of 14 residues. The V and J ends lost 2 bases and 4 bases, in that order; junction bases with no gene match: 2. In germline, CDR1 is SGHRS, CDR2 YFSETQ. The CDR3 nucleotides are TGCGCCAGCAGCTTACGGACTAGCGGGTACGAGCAGTACTTC. Translated: CASSLRTSGYEQYF.

The rearrangement links TRBV6-4 to TRBJ2-3, with D possibly TRBD2 on 6 matching bases. Trimming stripped 4 bases from V and 4 bases from J, with 15 bases between. From germline, CDR1 is MRHNA and CDR2 SNTAGT. The CDR3 totals 15 residues. CDR3 coding DNA: TGTGCCAGCAGTGGGAGGGCCGACCGGGCAGATACGCAGTATTTT. Residues: CASSGRADRADTQYF.